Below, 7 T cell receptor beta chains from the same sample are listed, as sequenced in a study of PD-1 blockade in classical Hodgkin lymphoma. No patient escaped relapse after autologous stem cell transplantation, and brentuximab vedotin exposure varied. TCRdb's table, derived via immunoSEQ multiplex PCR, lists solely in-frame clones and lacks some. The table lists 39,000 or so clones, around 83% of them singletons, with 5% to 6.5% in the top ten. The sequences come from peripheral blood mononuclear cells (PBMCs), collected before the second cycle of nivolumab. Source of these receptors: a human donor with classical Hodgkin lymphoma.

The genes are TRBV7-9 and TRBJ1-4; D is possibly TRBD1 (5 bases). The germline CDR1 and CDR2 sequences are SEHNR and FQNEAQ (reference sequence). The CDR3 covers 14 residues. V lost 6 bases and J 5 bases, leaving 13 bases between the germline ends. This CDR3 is CASSMGLPNEKLFF. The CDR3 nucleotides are TGTGCCAGCAGTATGGGACTCCCCAATGAAAAACTGTTTTTT.

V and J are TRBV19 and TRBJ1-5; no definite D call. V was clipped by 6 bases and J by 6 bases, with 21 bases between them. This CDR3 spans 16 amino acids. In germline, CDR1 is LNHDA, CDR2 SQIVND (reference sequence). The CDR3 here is CASRSFPGKDGQPQHF. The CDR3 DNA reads TGTGCCAGTAGGTCTTTTCCTGGAAAGGATGGTCAGCCCCAGCATTTT. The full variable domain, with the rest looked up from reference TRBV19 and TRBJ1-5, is DGGITQSPKYLFRKEGQNVTLSCEQNLNHDAMYWYRQDPGQGLRLIYYSQIVNDFQKGDIAEGYSVSREKKESFPLTVTSAQKNPTAFYLCASRSFPGKDGQPQHFGDGTRLSIL.

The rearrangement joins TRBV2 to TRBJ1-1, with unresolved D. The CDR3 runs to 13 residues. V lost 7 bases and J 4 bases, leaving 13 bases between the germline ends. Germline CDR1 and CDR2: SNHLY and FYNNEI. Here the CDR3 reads CASKALLGTEAFF. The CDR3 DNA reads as TGTGCCAGCAAAGCCTTATTAGGCACTGAAGCTTTCTTT.

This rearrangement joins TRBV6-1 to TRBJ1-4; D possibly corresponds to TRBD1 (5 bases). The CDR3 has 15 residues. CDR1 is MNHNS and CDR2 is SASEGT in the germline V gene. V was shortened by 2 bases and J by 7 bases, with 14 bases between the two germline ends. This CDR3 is CASSEQQGRGEKLFF. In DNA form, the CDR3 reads TGTGCCAGCAGTGAACAGCAGGGTAGGGGTGAAAAACTGTTTTTT.

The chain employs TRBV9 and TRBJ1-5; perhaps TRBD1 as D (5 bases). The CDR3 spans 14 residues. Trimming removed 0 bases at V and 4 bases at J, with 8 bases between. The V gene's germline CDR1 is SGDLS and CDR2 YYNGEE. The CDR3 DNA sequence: TGTGCCAGCAGCGTAGACGGGGCAAATCAGCCCCAGCATTTT. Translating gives CASSVDGANQPQHF.

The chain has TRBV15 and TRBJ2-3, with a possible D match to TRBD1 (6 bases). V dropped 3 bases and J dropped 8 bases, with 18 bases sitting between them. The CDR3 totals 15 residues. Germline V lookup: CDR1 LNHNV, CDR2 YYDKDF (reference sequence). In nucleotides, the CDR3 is TGTGCCACCAGCAGCGTACAGGGACGTGCGGGTACGCAGTATTTT. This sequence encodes CATSSVQGRAGTQYF.

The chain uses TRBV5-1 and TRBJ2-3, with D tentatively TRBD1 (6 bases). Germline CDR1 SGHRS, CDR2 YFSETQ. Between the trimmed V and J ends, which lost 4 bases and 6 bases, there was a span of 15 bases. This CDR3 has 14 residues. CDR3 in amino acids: CASSLRQAGDTQYF. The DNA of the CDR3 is TGCGCCAGCAGCCTCAGACAGGCTGGGGATACGCAGTATTTT.